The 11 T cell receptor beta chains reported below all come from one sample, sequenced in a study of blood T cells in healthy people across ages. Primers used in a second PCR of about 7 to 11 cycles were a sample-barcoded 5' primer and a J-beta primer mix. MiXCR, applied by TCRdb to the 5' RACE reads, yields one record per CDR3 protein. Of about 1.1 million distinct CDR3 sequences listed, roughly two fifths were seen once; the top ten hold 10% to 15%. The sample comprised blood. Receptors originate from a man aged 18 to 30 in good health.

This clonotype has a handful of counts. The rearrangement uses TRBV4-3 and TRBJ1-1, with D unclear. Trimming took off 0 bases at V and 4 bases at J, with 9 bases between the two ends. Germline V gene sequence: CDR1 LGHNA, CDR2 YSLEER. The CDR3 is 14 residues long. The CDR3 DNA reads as TGCGCCAGCAGCCAAGATGGTCGGGCCACTGAAGCTTTCTTT. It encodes CASSQDGRATEAFF.

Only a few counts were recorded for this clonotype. The CDR3: CASSFLADGYTF. DNA of the CDR3: TGTGCCAGCAGCTTCTTGGCCGATGGCTACACCTTC. V and J are TRBV7-9 and TRBJ1-2; D is undetermined. Germline V gene sequence: CDR1 SEHNR, CDR2 FQNEAQ (reference sequence). The CDR3 totals 12 residues. V was pared by 3 bases and J by 6 bases, with 8 bases between.

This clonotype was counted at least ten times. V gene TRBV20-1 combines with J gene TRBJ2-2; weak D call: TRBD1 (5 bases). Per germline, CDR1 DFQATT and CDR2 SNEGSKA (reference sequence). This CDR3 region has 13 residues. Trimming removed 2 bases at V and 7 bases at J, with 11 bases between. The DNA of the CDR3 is TGCAGTGCTAGACTGGGGCGCGACGGGGAGCTGTTTTTT. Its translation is CSARLGRDGELFF.

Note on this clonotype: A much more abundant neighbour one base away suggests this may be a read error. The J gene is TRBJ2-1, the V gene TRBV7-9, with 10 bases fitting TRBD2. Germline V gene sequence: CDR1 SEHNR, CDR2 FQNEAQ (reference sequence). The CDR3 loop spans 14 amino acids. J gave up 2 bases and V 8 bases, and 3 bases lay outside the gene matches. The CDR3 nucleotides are TGTGCCAGCTGTCTAGCGGGGGCCTACAATGAGCAGTTCTTC. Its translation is CASCLAGAYNEQFF.

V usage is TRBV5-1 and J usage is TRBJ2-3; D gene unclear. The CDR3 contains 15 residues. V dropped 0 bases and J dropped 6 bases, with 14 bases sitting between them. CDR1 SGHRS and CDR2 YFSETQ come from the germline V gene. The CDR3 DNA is TGCGCCAGCAGCTTGGGTCCCACGAACGCGGATACGCAGTATTTT. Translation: CASSLGPTNADTQYF.

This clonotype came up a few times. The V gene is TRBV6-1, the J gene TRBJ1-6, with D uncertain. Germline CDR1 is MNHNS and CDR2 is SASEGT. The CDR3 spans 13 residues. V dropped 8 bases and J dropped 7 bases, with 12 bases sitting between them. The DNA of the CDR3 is TGTGCCAGCGTGCCGGCGACAAATTCACCCCTCCACTTT. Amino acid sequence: CASVPATNSPLHF.

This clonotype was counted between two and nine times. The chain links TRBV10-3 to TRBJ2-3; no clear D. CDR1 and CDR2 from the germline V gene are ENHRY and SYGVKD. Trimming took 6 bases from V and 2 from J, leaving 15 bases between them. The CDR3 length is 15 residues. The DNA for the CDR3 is TGTGCCATCAGCCACGGTGCGGTGGACACAGATACGCAGTATTTT. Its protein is CAISHGAVDTDTQYF.

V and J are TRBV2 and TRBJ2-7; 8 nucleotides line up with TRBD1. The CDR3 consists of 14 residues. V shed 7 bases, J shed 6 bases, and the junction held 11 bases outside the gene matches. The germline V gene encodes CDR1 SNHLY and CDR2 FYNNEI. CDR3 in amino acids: CASMSGQASCEQYF. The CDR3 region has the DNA TGTGCCAGCATGTCGGGACAGGCTAGCTGCGAGCAGTACTTC.

CDR3 sequence: CASSPARGGTEAFF. The CDR3 nucleotides are TGCGCCAGCAGCCCCGCCCGGGGAGGCACTGAAGCTTTCTTT. The chain joins TRBV5-1 to TRBJ1-1; D gene ambiguous. Trimming stripped 4 bases from V and 4 bases from J, with 14 bases between. The CDR3 spans 14 residues. Germline CDR1 is SGHRS and CDR2 is YFSETQ.

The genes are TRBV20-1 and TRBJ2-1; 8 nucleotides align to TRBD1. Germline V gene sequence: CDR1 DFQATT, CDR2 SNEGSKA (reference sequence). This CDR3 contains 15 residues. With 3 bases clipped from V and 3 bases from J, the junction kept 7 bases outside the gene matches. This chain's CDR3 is CSARDREAVYNEQFF. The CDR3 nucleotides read TGCAGTGCTAGGGACAGGGAAGCGGTCTACAATGAGCAGTTCTTC.

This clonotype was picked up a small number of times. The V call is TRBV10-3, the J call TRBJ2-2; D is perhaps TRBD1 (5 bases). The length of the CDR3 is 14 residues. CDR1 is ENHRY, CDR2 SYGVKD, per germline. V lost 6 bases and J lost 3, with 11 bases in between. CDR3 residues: CAIRGHSDTGELFF. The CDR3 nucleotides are TGTGCCATCAGGGGGCACTCGGACACCGGGGAGCTGTTTTTT.